This paragraph reports one TCR beta chain. The sample belongs to a study of shared clonotypes between healthy human individuals. Using immunoSEQ multiplex PCR, the repertoire was profiled, and TCRdb retains in-frame clones only, with some absent. This sample has fewer than 1.4 million clones; roughly 74% occur once, and the top ten carry 0.6% to 0.7%. There were only Caucasian adults among the donors, and all lived in Nashville, Tennessee. What was sequenced was memory CD4+ T cells from PBMCs. Specified subset: CD45RA-negative fraction. This TCR came from a man aged 18 to 30 in good health. Some clones in this sample may be carry-over from other donors' samples.

CDR3 coding DNA: TGTGCCAGTAATCCGGGACGCGTCTACAATGAGCAGTTCTTC. The encoded protein is CASNPGRVYNEQFF. This sequence joins TRBV19 and TRBJ2-1; D may match TRBD1 or TRBD2 (5 bases each). The CDR3 runs 14 residues. Trimming pared 7 bases from V and 3 bases from J, leaving 13 bases between. Germline V gives CDR1 LNHDA, CDR2 SQIVND (reference sequence).